A single sample is the source of the 5 T cell receptor beta chains below, sequenced in a study of early T cells in non-severe SARS-CoV-2 infection. Using its own MiXCR run on the 5' RACE reads, TCRdb lists one record per CDR3 protein. Of about 64,000 distinct CDR3 sequences listed, more than 15% are singletons. The sample was whole blood, taken at baseline. The receptors stem from an adult who was a healthcare worker with PCR-confirmed SARS-CoV-2 infection or an uninfected control (not recorded which).

This clonotype was detected ten times or more. The chain couples TRBV6-1 to TRBJ1-6; a weak D match, TRBD1 (5 bases). Trimming shortened V by 3 bases and J by 7 bases, and 13 bases separated the two germline ends. CDR3 length: 15 amino acids. Germline loops: CDR1 MNHNS, CDR2 SASEGT. The CDR3 nucleotides are TGTGCCAGCAGTGAGCTCGGACACGGGAATTCACCCCTCCACTTT. This gives the protein CASSELGHGNSPLHF.

This clonotype was detected only a few times. This chain connects TRBV7-9 to TRBJ2-1; D is undetermined. Germline V gives CDR1 SEHNR, CDR2 FQNEAQ (reference sequence). V lost 5 bases and J 10 bases, leaving 18 bases between the germline ends. The CDR3 is made up of 14 amino acids. In DNA form, the CDR3 reads TGTGCCAGCAGCCCCCACGGCGGATTCCCCGAGCAGTTCTTC. Translation: CASSPHGGFPEQFF.

In its sample, this clonotype was seen many times. This chain links TRBV7-7 with TRBJ2-3; D is tentatively TRBD1 or TRBD2 (5 bases each). Germline V gene data show CDR1 as SSHAT and CDR2 as FNYEAQ (reference sequence). Trimming pared 5 bases from V and 8 bases from J, leaving 17 bases between. The CDR3 sequence is 14 residues long. The chain's CDR3 is CASSTDYGAGTQYF. CDR3 coding DNA: TGTGCCAGCAGCACTGATTATGGGGCGGGTACGCAGTATTTT.

V and J are TRBV5-6 and TRBJ2-3, with a weak D call TRBD2 (5 bases). V lost 1 base to trimming and J lost 4 bases, with 10 bases between them. This CDR3 contains 14 residues. Germline V CDR1 and CDR2: SGHDT, YYEEEE. The CDR3 DNA reads TGTGCCAGCAGCTTGTTTAGCGCACCAGATACGCAGTATTTT. Protein: CASSLFSAPDTQYF.

This clonotype was seen at least ten times. The V call is TRBV14, the J call TRBJ2-7, with D tentatively TRBD2 (6 bases). Germline assignment: CDR1 SGHDN and CDR2 FVKESK. This CDR3 has 18 amino acids. The V end lost 2 bases, the J end lost 0 bases, and 20 bases lay between the germline ends. CDR3 sequence (DNA): TGTGCCAGCAGCCAACTACCTCGTGCGGGACGAAGCTCCTACGAGCAGTACTTC. It codes for CASSQLPRAGRSSYEQYF.